A selection of T cell receptor beta chains follows, all from one sample in a study of T cell responses to AZD1222 COVID-19 vaccine. Assay used: immunoSEQ multiplex PCR; TCRdb lists only in-frame clones, some missing. The sample shows some 40,000 clones, around 82% of them seen only once. The sample here was peripheral blood, taken on day 0 of AZD1222 vaccination. The receptors were gathered from an adult in good health. CDR3s include the opening cysteine and the closing phenylalanine or tryptophan. D genes are given only for firm matches. Size is omitted from some rows. Given values are once, few, many or a class for expanded clones.

V: TRBV7-2; D: NA; J: TRBJ1-2; size: NA; CDR3: CASSQQMVGQGSGYTF; DNA: TGTGCCAGCAGCCAACAAATGGTGGGGCAGGGTAGCGGCTACACCTTC
V: TRBV5-1; D: TRBD2; J: TRBJ2-3; size: NA; CDR3: CASSLLSGETDTQYF; DNA: TGCGCCAGCAGCTTGCTGAGCGGGGAAACAGATACGCAGTATTTT
V: TRBV7-6; D: NA; J: TRBJ2-7; size: NA; CDR3: CASSFSGVREQYF; DNA: TGTGCCAGCAGCTTCTCAGGGGTCCGCGAGCAGTACTTC
V: TRBV28; D: NA; J: TRBJ2-3; size: NA; CDR3: CASTGSARGEEDTQYF; DNA: TGTGCCAGCACTGGGAGTGCCAGGGGAGAGGAAGATACGCAGTATTTT
V: TRBV11-3; D: TRBD1; J: TRBJ1-2; size: NA; CDR3: CASGRDSLNYGYTF; DNA: TGTGCCAGCGGCCGGGACAGCCTTAACTATGGCTACACCTTC
V: TRBV19; D: NA; J: TRBJ1-4; size: NA; CDR3: CASKGQSFRLFF; DNA: TGTGCCAGTAAGGGACAATCATTCCGGCTGTTTTTT
V: TRBV7-9; D: NA; J: TRBJ2-3; size: NA; CDR3: CASSLGGDITDTQYF; DNA: TGTGCCAGCAGCTTAGGAGGGGACATAACAGATACGCAGTATTTT
V: TRBV6-1; D: NA; J: TRBJ2-5; size: few; CDR3: CASSETEPQETQYF; DNA: TGTGCCAGCAGTGAGACGGAACCTCAAGAGACCCAGTACTTC
V: TRBV10-3; D: NA; J: TRBJ2-7; size: once; CDR3: CAITWGESYEQYF; DNA: TGTGCCATCACGTGGGGGGAGAGCTACGAGCAGTACTTC
V: TRBV3-1/TRBV3-2; D: NA; J: TRBJ2-5; size: once; CDR3: CASSLLRQSQETQYF; DNA: TGTGCCAGCAGCCTCCTTAGACAGTCTCAAGAGACCCAGTACTTC
V: TRBV24-1; D: NA; J: TRBJ1-2; size: once; CDR3: CATSDREGYTF; DNA: TGTGCCACCAGTGATAGGGAGGGCTACACCTTC
V: TRBV7-2; D: TRBD1; J: TRBJ2-5; size: NA; CDR3: CASSPHFGTGGQETQYF; DNA: TGTGCCAGCAGCCCACATTTTGGGACAGGAGGCCAAGAGACCCAGTACTTC
V: TRBV7-9; D: NA; J: TRBJ1-3; size: NA; CDR3: CASSFSGNTIYF; DNA: TGTGCCAGCAGTTTTTCCGGAAACACCATATATTTT
V: TRBV11-2; D: NA; J: TRBJ2-3; size: NA; CDR3: CASSLDTITDTQYF; DNA: TGTGCCAGCAGCTTAGATACGATCACAGATACGCAGTATTTT
V: TRBV30; D: NA; J: TRBJ1-1; size: NA; CDR3: CAWSPGEAEAFF; DNA: TGTGCCTGGAGCCCAGGGGAGGCTGAAGCTTTCTTT
V: TRBV7-8; D: TRBD2; J: TRBJ2-3; size: NA; CDR3: CASSPLAGTDTQYF; DNA: TGTGCCAGCAGCCCTCTAGCGGGGACAGATACGCAGTATTTT
V: TRBV9; D: NA; J: TRBJ1-3; size: NA; CDR3: CASSSHDTIYF; DNA: TGTGCCAGCAGCTCTCATGACACCATATATTTT
V: TRBV7-2; D: NA; J: TRBJ2-7; size: NA; CDR3: CASSSPTGPYEQYF; DNA: TGTGCCAGCAGCTCCCCGACAGGCCCCTACGAGCAGTACTTC
V: TRBV3-1/TRBV3-2; D: NA; J: TRBJ1-1; size: NA; CDR3: CASSQGGANTEAFF; DNA: TGTGCCAGCAGCCAAGGGGGGGCGAACACTGAAGCTTTCTTT
V: TRBV6-4; D: TRBD2; J: TRBJ2-1; size: once; CDR3: CASSVLAGGEQFF; DNA: TGTGCCAGCAGTGTTCTAGCGGGGGGCGAGCAGTTCTTC
V: TRBV11-3; D: NA; J: TRBJ1-2; size: NA; CDR3: CASSPDRRYGYTF; DNA: TGTGCCAGCAGCCCGGACAGACGCTATGGCTACACCTTC
V: TRBV7-2; D: TRBD1; J: TRBJ2-3; size: NA; CDR3: CASSQSTGSTDTQYF; DNA: TGTGCCAGCAGCCAATCGACAGGGAGCACAGATACGCAGTATTTT
V: TRBV5-4; D: TRBD2; J: TRBJ2-7; size: NA; CDR3: CASSFQGGSLYEQYF; DNA: TGTGCCAGCAGCTTCCAGGGAGGGTCCCTCTACGAGCAGTACTTC
V: TRBV11-3; D: NA; J: TRBJ2-1; size: NA; CDR3: CASSLVGIEEGEQFF; DNA: TGTGCCAGCAGCTTAGTAGGGATTGAGGAGGGCGAGCAGTTCTTC
V: TRBV4-2; D: NA; J: TRBJ1-6; size: once; CDR3: CASSQWSRGAGVSYNSPLHF; DNA: TGTGCCAGCAGCCAATGGTCCCGGGGGGCAGGGGTCAGCTATAATTCACCCCTCCACTTT
V: TRBV28; D: NA; J: TRBJ1-2; size: once; CDR3: CASSFLGQPIYGYTF; DNA: TGTGCCAGCAGTTTCCTCGGACAGCCTATATATGGCTACACCTTC
V: TRBV11-3; D: TRBD2; J: TRBJ2-7; size: NA; CDR3: CASSPGLAGEYEQYF; DNA: TGTGCCAGCAGCCCAGGACTAGCGGGGGAGTACGAGCAGTACTTC
V: TRBV5-1; D: NA; J: TRBJ2-5; size: once; CDR3: CASSSSQQVQETQYF; DNA: TGCGCCAGCAGCTCGTCCCAACAGGTACAAGAGACCCAGTACTTC
V: TRBV6-5; D: NA; J: TRBJ1-4; size: NA; CDR3: CASSRGLGEKLFF; DNA: TGTGCCAGCAGTCGCGGTCTTGGTGAAAAACTGTTTTTT
V: TRBV4-3; D: NA; J: TRBJ1-6; size: NA; CDR3: CASSRNEGNSPLHF; DNA: TGCGCCAGCAGCCGGAACGAGGGGAATTCACCCCTCCACTTT
V: TRBV27; D: NA; J: TRBJ1-2; size: NA; CDR3: CASSPRFGDYGYTF; DNA: TGTGCCAGCAGTCCTCGTTTTGGGGACTATGGCTACACCTTC
V: TRBV15; D: NA; J: TRBJ1-5; size: NA; CDR3: CATSTQGYNQPQHF; DNA: TGTGCCACCAGCACCCAGGGGTACAATCAGCCCCAGCATTTT
V: TRBV5-6; D: TRBD1; J: TRBJ2-7; size: NA; CDR3: CASSMGQGRYEQYF; DNA: TGTGCCAGCAGCATGGGACAGGGTCGCTACGAGCAGTACTTC
V: TRBV7-3; D: NA; J: TRBJ1-3; size: NA; CDR3: CASSRSGGGNTIYF; DNA: TGTGCCAGCAGCCGCTCCGGGGGTGGAAACACCATATATTTT
V: TRBV28; D: TRBD1; J: TRBJ1-1; size: NA; CDR3: CASSFISGGEAFF; DNA: TGTGCCAGCAGTTTCATCTCAGGGGGCGAAGCTTTCTTT
V: TRBV19; D: TRBD2; J: TRBJ2-5; size: NA; CDR3: CASSVGLAGDLVRETQYF; DNA: TGTGCCAGTAGTGTCGGACTAGCGGGGGACCTGGTCCGAGAGACCCAGTACTTC
V: TRBV11-2; D: NA; J: TRBJ2-5; size: few; CDR3: CASSRAGTYAGETQYF; DNA: TGTGCCAGCAGCCGTGCCGGGACTTATGCCGGGGAGACCCAGTACTTC
V: TRBV16; D: NA; J: TRBJ1-4; size: NA; CDR3: CASCPGTSEKLFF; DNA: TGTGCCAGCTGTCCAGGGACAAGTGAAAAACTGTTTTTT
V: TRBV29-1; D: NA; J: TRBJ1-2; size: NA; CDR3: CSVEDRTKGYTF; DNA: TGCAGCGTTGAAGACAGAACAAAAGGCTACACCTTC
V: TRBV19; D: NA; J: TRBJ1-2; size: once; CDR3: CASSTTESIGQGNGYTF; DNA: TGTGCCAGTAGTACGACCGAAAGTATTGGGCAGGGGAACGGCTACACCTTC
V: TRBV28; D: TRBD1; J: TRBJ1-2; size: NA; CDR3: CATNSGQASSNYGYTF; DNA: TGTGCCACCAACTCAGGACAGGCCTCATCTAACTATGGCTACACCTTC
V: TRBV6-5; D: NA; J: TRBJ1-4; size: once; CDR3: CASRDPGDNEKLFF; DNA: TGTGCCAGCAGAGACCCGGGGGATAATGAAAAACTGTTTTTT